One sample yielded the 31 T cell receptor beta chains listed below, sequenced in a study of T-cell reconstitution after alpha-beta-depleted transplantation in children. TCRbeta library preparation incorporated unique molecular identifiers. TCRdb analysed the PCR reads with MiXCR anew, one entry per CDR3 protein. In the table there are around 580,000 distinct CDR3 sequences, roughly 27% of which are singletons. The starting material was PBMCs, obtained before TCRalphabeta/CD19-depleted stem cell transplant. The receptor set was obtained from a boy less than two years old with Wiskott-Aldrich syndrome, due to receive a stem cell transplant.

The V call is TRBV27, the J call TRBJ2-7; 9 nucleotides match TRBD2. The junction had 6 bases not matched to a gene; V was cut back by 4 bases and J by 2 bases. Per the germline V gene, CDR1 is MNHEY and CDR2 is SMNVEV (reference sequence). The CDR3 has 15 residues. The CDR3 sequence: CASSSARLAAYEQYF. The CDR3 DNA reads TGTGCCAGCAGTTCGGCGCGACTAGCGGCCTACGAGCAGTACTTC.

The CDR3 protein is CASSLGVGTSGRVKTQYF. DNA of the CDR3: TGTGCCAGCAGCTTAGGCGTAGGGACTAGCGGGAGGGTGAAGACCCAGTACTTC. The chain has TRBV11-2 and TRBJ2-5, with 16 bases identical to TRBD2. This CDR3 is 18 amino acids long. Germline V gene lookup returns CDR1 SGHAT and CDR2 FQNNGV. Trimming removed 1 base from V and 6 bases from J; junction bases left unmatched: 8.

This chain uses TRBV7-2 with TRBJ2-7; unclear D gene. Germline V gene sequence: CDR1 SGHTA, CDR2 FQGNSA. The CDR3 length is 15 residues. Between the trimmed V and J ends, which lost 2 bases and 3 bases, there was a span of 14 bases. In DNA form, the CDR3 reads TGTGCCAGCAGCTTAAACAGTGGCGGTCTCTACGAGCAGTACTTC. It is translated as CASSLNSGGLYEQYF.

The CDR3 reads CASGGPLPQYF. Written as DNA, the CDR3 is TGTGCCAGTGGGGGCCCGCTACCGCAGTATTTT. The rearrangement uses TRBV11-1 and TRBJ2-3; weak D call: TRBD1 (6 bases). Per germline, CDR1 SGHAT and CDR2 FQDESV (reference sequence). The CDR3 totals 11 residues. The V end lost 9 bases, the J end lost 10 bases, and 14 bases lay between the germline ends. Together with reference TRBV11-1 and TRBJ2-3, the CDR3 gives the full variable domain: EAEVAQSPRYKITEKSQAVAFWCDPISGHATLYWYRQILGQGPELLVQFQDESVVDDSQLPKDRFSAERLKGVDSTLKIQPAELGDSAMYLCASGGPLPQYFGPGTRLTVL.

This clonotype was seen only a few times. This CDR3 reads CASSTPGQGSTGELFF. The CDR3 nucleotides are TGCGCCAGCAGCACACCGGGACAGGGGTCCACCGGGGAGCTGTTTTTT. This chain joins TRBV5-1 and TRBJ2-2; 10 bases map to TRBD1. Germline V gene data show CDR1 as SGHRS and CDR2 as YFSETQ. The CDR3 contains 16 residues. The V gene end was trimmed by 4 bases and the J gene end by 4 bases; junction bases not matched to a gene: 7.

The V call is TRBV3-1, the J call TRBJ2-1; 7 bases map to TRBD2. Looked up from germline, CDR1 is LGHDT and CDR2 is YNNKEL (reference sequence). This CDR3 spans 14 amino acids. V dropped 0 bases and J dropped 6; count of bases not matched to a gene: 2. CDR3: CASSQDWGGNEQFF. The CDR3, as DNA: TGTGCCAGCAGCCAAGATTGGGGGGGCAATGAGCAGTTCTTC.

The chain joins TRBV11-1 to TRBJ2-7, with 10 bases aligning to TRBD1. V shed 3 bases, J shed 3 bases, and the junction held 20 bases outside the gene matches. From germline, CDR1 is SGHAT and CDR2 FQDESV (reference sequence). The CDR3 contains 20 residues. Written as DNA, the CDR3 is TGTGCCAGCAGCTTTATCGGCTCCCCCGCGGTGGGACAGGGGAGCTACGAGCAGTACTTC. It yields the protein CASSFIGSPAVGQGSYEQYF. Based on the CDR3 plus reference TRBV11-1 and TRBJ2-7, the full variable domain is EAEVAQSPRYKITEKSQAVAFWCDPISGHATLYWYRQILGQGPELLVQFQDESVVDDSQLPKDRFSAERLKGVDSTLKIQPAELGDSAMYLCASSFIGSPAVGQGSYEQYFGPGTRLTVT.

V is TRBV9 and J is TRBJ2-7, with D perhaps given as TRBD1 or TRBD2 (5 bases each). Between the trimmed V and J ends, which lost 2 bases and 2 bases, there was a span of 14 bases. The CDR3 is 15 amino acids. Per germline, CDR1 SGDLS and CDR2 YYNGEE. CDR3 region: CASSVAGWGTYEQYF. DNA for the CDR3: TGTGCCAGCAGCGTCGCAGGATGGGGGACCTACGAGCAGTACTTC.

The sample holds a few counts of this clonotype. The chain is built from TRBV28 and TRBJ2-7; 7 nucleotides match TRBD1. V trimming: 4 bases; J trimming: 7 bases; junction bases outside the gene matches: 16. The CDR3 consists of 16 residues. The V gene's germline CDR1 is MDHEN and CDR2 SYDVKM. CDR3 nucleotide sequence: TGTGCCAGCAGTTCTACTGACAGGGTAAAGTCCGGAGAGCAGTACTTC. Translation: CASSSTDRVKSGEQYF.

This chain connects TRBV2 to TRBJ1-4; D remains ambiguous. Trimming stripped 8 bases from V and 5 bases from J, with 21 bases between. From germline, CDR1 is SNHLY and CDR2 FYNNEI. CDR3 length: 16 amino acids. The CDR3: CASQPGPTRGNEKLFF. CDR3 nucleotides: TGTGCCAGCCAACCGGGCCCAACGCGGGGAAATGAAAAACTGTTTTTT.

The gene calls are TRBV7-2 and TRBJ2-7; 10 bases align to TRBD1. The V and J ends lost 5 bases and 5 bases, in that order; junction bases with no gene match: 12. CDR3 length: 16 residues. Germline V gene lookup returns CDR1 SGHTA and CDR2 FQGNSA. DNA of the CDR3: TGTGCCAGCAGCGTGTTGGGGACAGGGGCCAACCACGAGCAGTACTTC. Protein product: CASSVLGTGANHEQYF.

V gene TRBV5-1 combines with J gene TRBJ2-7; 7 nucleotides line up with TRBD1. The V gene end was trimmed by 3 bases and the J gene end by 5 bases; junction bases not matched to a gene: 14. In germline, CDR1 is SGHRS, CDR2 YFSETQ. The CDR3 has 16 residues. The CDR3 loop reads CASSSALTGWVDEQYF. The CDR3 DNA reads as TGCGCCAGCAGCTCAGCGCTGACAGGGTGGGTCGACGAGCAGTACTTC.

This clonotype was seen only a few times. The chain combines TRBV5-1 with TRBJ1-4; 7 bases line up with TRBD1. J was trimmed by 0 bases and V by 4 bases; bases with no gene match: 0. Germline V gives CDR1 SGHRS, CDR2 YFSETQ. This CDR3 has 14 amino acids. CDR3 protein: CASSQGATNEKLFF. For the CDR3, the DNA is TGCGCCAGCAGCCAGGGGGCAACTAATGAAAAACTGTTTTTT.

In its sample, this clonotype was seen many times. The chain links TRBV24-1 to TRBJ2-3; D is possibly TRBD2 (6 bases). Trimming shortened V by 4 bases and J by 3 bases, and 19 bases separated the two germline ends. The CDR3 spans 17 residues. The germline CDR1 and CDR2 sequences are KGHDR and SFDVKD. The CDR3 region has the DNA TGTGCCACCAGTGACCCAATTCCGGGACTGAAAACAGATACGCAGTATTTT. Translated: CATSDPIPGLKTDTQYF.

Of note for this clonotype: A junction boundary mismatches the germline segment, possibly from a read error. This chain uses TRBV11-2 with TRBJ2-1, with a tentative D call TRBD2 (6 bases). This CDR3 is built from 18 residues. The germline gives CDR1 SGHAT, CDR2 FQNNGV. For the CDR3, the DNA is TGTGCCAGCAGCGTAGATCGGGGGAGGACCAGGACGTTCAATGAGCAGTTCTTC. Translation gives CASSVDRGRTRTFNEQFF.

This clonotype was recorded a few times. This chain links TRBV5-1 with TRBJ1-2; D unclear. CDR1 is SGHRS and CDR2 is YFSETQ in the germline V gene. This CDR3 contains 11 residues. Trimming cost V 6 bases and J 5 bases, with 8 bases left between them. The CDR3 loop reads CASTAGYGYTF. CDR3 nucleotides: TGCGCCAGCACGGCGGGGTATGGCTACACCTTC.

DNA for the CDR3: TGTGCCACCAGTGAGGGGACAGTTTATGAGCAGTTCTTC. The encoded protein is CATSEGTVYEQFF. The rearrangement links TRBV24-1 to TRBJ2-1; 7 bases are a match to TRBD1. CDR1 KGHDR and CDR2 SFDVKD come from the germline V gene. J was trimmed by 8 bases and V by 4 bases; bases with no gene match: 4. The CDR3 contains 13 residues.

The chain has TRBV5-1 and TRBJ2-7; TRBD2 matches 7 bases. Germline lookup yields CDR1 SGHRS and CDR2 YFSETQ. CDR3 length: 14 amino acids. With 4 bases clipped from V and 4 bases from J, the junction kept 8 bases outside the gene matches. The CDR3 region has the DNA TGCGCCAGCAGCCAGGCGGGAGTAGGGTACGAGCAGTACTTC. Translated: CASSQAGVGYEQYF.

This clonotype was counted between two and nine times. This chain links TRBV10-3 with TRBJ2-7, with D possibly matching TRBD1 (5 bases). Germline V lookup: CDR1 ENHRY, CDR2 SYGVKD. This CDR3 comprises 15 residues. V was clipped by 2 bases and J by 2 bases, with 13 bases between them. The CDR3: CAISEPRQLAYEQYF. DNA of the CDR3: TGTGCCATCAGTGAGCCAAGACAGCTGGCCTACGAGCAGTACTTC.

V is TRBV20-1 and J is TRBJ2-1; 11 bases match TRBD2. This CDR3 spans 16 amino acids. The trim removed 3 bases at V and 7 bases at J, leaving 11 bases unmatched. The germline gives CDR1 DFQATT, CDR2 SNEGSKA (reference sequence). CDR3 in amino acids: CSARPKLAGEVNEQFF. CDR3 DNA: TGCAGTGCTAGGCCGAAACTAGCGGGAGAGGTAAATGAGCAGTTCTTC.

The chain links TRBV10-3 to TRBJ2-7; 10 nucleotides agree with TRBD1. Germline CDR1 and CDR2: ENHRY and SYGVKD. The CDR3 sequence is 15 residues long. V lost 5 bases to trimming and J lost 2 bases; unmatched junction nucleotides: 6. The chain's CDR3 is CAISSRDRGTYEQYF. The CDR3 DNA sequence: TGTGCCATCAGTAGCAGGGACAGGGGAACCTACGAGCAGTACTTC.

The chain couples TRBV7-8 to TRBJ2-1; D is unclear. The CDR3 spans 15 residues. The V end lost 1 base, the J end lost 9 bases, and 16 bases lay between the germline ends. Germline V gene lookup returns CDR1 SGHVS and CDR2 FQNEAQ. DNA of the CDR3: TGTGCCAGCAGCTTAGGCTCGCCTAAGGGTGGTGAGCAGTTCTTC. Its protein product is CASSLGSPKGGEQFF. Drawing the rest from reference TRBV7-8 and TRBJ2-1, the complete variable domain is GAGVSQSPRYKVAKRGQDVALRCDPISGHVSLFWYQQALGQGPEFLTYFQNEAQLDKSGLPSDRFFAERPEGSVSTLKIQRTQQEDSAVYLCASSLGSPKGGEQFFGPGTRLTVL.

This clonotype was counted a few times. The chain employs TRBV5-1 and TRBJ2-1, with TRBD2 identical over 8 bases. After removal of 5 bases from V and 4 bases from J, the junction contained 11 bases not matched to a gene. CDR1 and CDR2 (germline): SGHRS, YFSETQ. This CDR3 contains 16 residues. The CDR3 spells CASSKEREYGYNEQFF. Written as DNA, the CDR3 is TGCGCCAGCAGTAAGGAGCGGGAGTATGGGTACAATGAGCAGTTCTTC.

The chain has TRBV5-1 and TRBJ2-7; 10 nucleotides match TRBD2. The J segment lost 2 bases and the V segment lost 3 bases, leaving 5 bases of the junction unmatched. Germline CDR1 and CDR2: SGHRS and YFSETQ. This CDR3 contains 15 residues. The CDR3 spells CASSSLAGNAYEQYF. In nucleotides, the CDR3 is TGCGCCAGCAGCTCACTAGCGGGAAACGCCTACGAGCAGTACTTC.

The CDR3 DNA reads as TGCAGTGCTAGGACAGGGGGGGGATATAATTCACCCCTCCACTTT. Its protein is CSARTGGGYNSPLHF. This chain joins TRBV20-1 and TRBJ1-6; 9 bases align to TRBD1. CDR1 DFQATT and CDR2 SNEGSKA come from the germline V gene (reference sequence). The CDR3 consists of 15 residues. The trim removed 3 bases at V and 4 bases at J, leaving 4 bases unmatched.

This clonotype has only a few counts. This chain links TRBV20-1 with TRBJ2-1; D might be TRBD1 (6 bases). V was pared by 1 base and J by 1 base, with 11 bases between. From germline, CDR1 is DFQATT and CDR2 SNEGSKA (reference sequence). The CDR3 totals 15 residues. CDR3 region: CSARATGTSYNEQFF. As DNA, the CDR3 is TGCAGTGCTAGAGCTACCGGGACATCCTACAATGAGCAGTTCTTC.

The V call is TRBV14, the J call TRBJ1-1; tentatively, D is TRBD1 (6 bases). This CDR3 has 15 amino acids. Germline loops: CDR1 SGHDN, CDR2 FVKESK. Trimming pared 1 base from V and 4 bases from J, leaving 13 bases between. The CDR3 here is CASSQARQASTEAFF. Written as DNA, the CDR3 is TGTGCCAGCAGCCAAGCCCGACAGGCCTCCACTGAAGCTTTCTTT. Full variable domain (missing parts from reference TRBV14 and TRBJ1-1): EAGVTQFPSHSVIEKGQTVTLRCDPISGHDNLYWYRRVMGKEIKFLLHFVKESKQDESGMPNNRFLAERTGGTYSTLKVQPAELEDSGVYFCASSQARQASTEAFFGQGTRLTVV.

This clonotype was observed a handful of times. The J gene is TRBJ2-7, the V gene TRBV20-1; D unclear. The CDR3 contains 12 residues. CDR1 and CDR2 from the germline V gene are DFQATT and SNEGSKA (reference sequence). V lost 2 bases to trimming and J lost 3 bases, with 8 bases between them. This CDR3 is CSARYHIYEQYF. CDR3 DNA sequence: TGCAGTGCTAGATATCATATCTACGAGCAGTACTTC.

The chain links TRBV20-1 to TRBJ2-1, with TRBD1 as a possible D gene (5 bases). V lost 6 bases to trimming and J lost 7 bases, with 7 bases between them. Germline CDR1 is DFQATT and CDR2 is SNEGSKA (reference sequence). The CDR3 covers 10 residues. CDR3 amino acids: CSAGRNEQFF. The CDR3, as DNA: TGCAGTGCGGGGCGGAATGAGCAGTTCTTC.

This clonotype was seen ten or more times. This chain joins TRBV12-3 or TRBV12-4 and TRBJ2-1; 7 bases are a match to TRBD2. The CDR3 is 15 amino acids. The V gene end was trimmed by 3 bases and the J gene end by 4 bases; junction bases not matched to a gene: 6. The CDR3 bases are TGTGCCAGCAGTTTTATACTAGCGTTTTACAATGAGCAGTTCTTC. Residues: CASSFILAFYNEQFF.

This clonotype was counted a few times. The chain employs TRBV28 and TRBJ2-2; D not certain. The CDR3 is 12 amino acids. V dropped 7 bases and J dropped 2 bases, with 5 bases sitting between them. CDR1 is MDHEN and CDR2 is SYDVKM in the germline V gene. CDR3 amino acids: CASTRNTGELFF. CDR3 DNA: TGTGCCAGCACCAGAAACACCGGGGAGCTGTTTTTT.